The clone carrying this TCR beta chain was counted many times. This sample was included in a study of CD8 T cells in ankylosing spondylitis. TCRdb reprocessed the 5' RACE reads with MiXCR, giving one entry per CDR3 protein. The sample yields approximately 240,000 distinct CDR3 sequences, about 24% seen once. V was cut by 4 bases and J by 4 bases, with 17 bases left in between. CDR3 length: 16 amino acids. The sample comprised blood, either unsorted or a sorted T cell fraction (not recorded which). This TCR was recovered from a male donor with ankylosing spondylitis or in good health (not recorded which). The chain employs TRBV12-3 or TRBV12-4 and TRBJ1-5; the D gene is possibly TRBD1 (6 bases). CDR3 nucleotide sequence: TGTGCCAGCAGTTGGAATGGGACACCAAAAAATCAGCCCCAGCATTTT. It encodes CASSWNGTPKNQPQHF.